This T cell receptor (beta chain) was observed in a study of T cell responses to AZD1222 COVID-19 vaccine. On the study more broadly: The analysis combined second doses at about 4 or about 12 weeks.

Produced via immunoSEQ multiplex PCR; TCRdb's table is partial and in-frame only. Found here are around 95,000 clones, roughly 90% of them singletons; the top ten hold about 2.9%. About this clone: Its antigen is not identified.

General observations from the study: At baseline, seropositivity was found in only a handful of AZD1222 recipients. Recipients of two AZD1222 doses showed rising Spike-specific TCR breadth and depth. Mapped onto spike, vaccine-associated CD4 TCRs spanned it and were dominant at 160-218 and 743-854.

CDR3 length: 11 amino acids. V was clipped by 6 bases and J by 3 bases, with 6 bases between them. The chain carries TRBV12-3 or TRBV12-4 and TRBJ2-7; D unresolved. Sample: peripheral blood, taken on day 0 of AZD1222 vaccination. The source of this sequence is an adult in good health. The CDR3 region has the DNA TGTGCCAGCAGCGAGAACTACGAGCAGTACTTC. It translates to CASSENYEQYF.